This is a list of T cell receptor beta chains from one sample in a study of technical replicates of blood from several donors. The repertoire was sequenced with immunoSEQ multiplex PCR; TCRdb's copy has only in-frame clones and lacks some. The sample consists of 60,000 to 65,000 clones, about 90% of them appearing once. Sequenced: PBMCs. These receptors were obtained from a human donor in good health. Some clones in this sample may be carry-over from other donors' samples. Both conserved end residues are part of each CDR3. Each record gives: V gene, clone size, D gene, J gene, CDR3 protein, CDR3 DNA. D genes are given only for firm matches. Only some rows state a clone size, as once, few, many or a class for expanded clones.

TRBV19	NA	NA	TRBJ1-4	CASNPGDSNEKLFF	TGTGCCAGTAATCCTGGAGACAGCAATGAAAAACTGTTTTTT
TRBV7-2	NA	NA	TRBJ2-1	CASSTRRGNEQFF	TGTGCCAGCAGCACCCGTCGAGGCAATGAGCAGTTCTTC
TRBV9	NA	NA	TRBJ1-1	CASSVAGGPTEAFF	TGTGCCAGCAGCGTAGCCGGGGGGCCCACTGAAGCTTTCTTT
TRBV7-3	NA	TRBD1	TRBJ2-2	CASSRTGTGRPGELFF	TGTGCCAGCAGTCGTACCGGGACAGGGCGTCCCGGGGAGCTGTTTTTT
TRBV10-3	NA	NA	TRBJ1-1	CAISGWTENTEAFF	TGTGCCATCAGTGGTTGGACAGAGAACACTGAAGCTTTCTTT
TRBV11-2	NA	NA	TRBJ2-7	CASSFDRWAYEQYF	TGTGCCAGCAGCTTCGACAGGTGGGCCTACGAGCAGTACTTC
TRBV2	NA	NA	TRBJ1-5	CASSEGHSGAPQHF	TGTGCCAGCAGTGAAGGTCACAGCGGGGCGCCCCAGCATTTT
TRBV5-1	NA	NA	TRBJ1-1	CASSEGRTMNTEAFF	TGCGCCAGCAGCGAGGGACGGACTATGAACACTGAAGCTTTCTTT
TRBV21-1	NA	NA	TRBJ1-5	CASSKGKGVGNQPQHF	TGTGCCAGCAGCAAAGGGAAGGGAGTGGGGAATCAGCCCCAGCATTTT
TRBV6-1	NA	NA	TRBJ2-4	CASQLAQNIQYF	TGTGCCAGCCAACTAGCTCAAAACATTCAGTACTTC
TRBV4-1	NA	NA	TRBJ1-6	CASSQGQVVSYNSPLHF	TGCGCCAGCAGCCAAGGCCAGGTGGTGTCCTATAATTCACCCCTCCACTTT
TRBV18	NA	TRBD2	TRBJ2-7	CASSGYVHSGQHEQYF	TGTGCCAGCTCAGGATACGTGCATAGCGGGCAACACGAGCAGTACTTC
TRBV7-3	NA	TRBD1	TRBJ2-7	CACPKGQGAYEQYF	TGTGCCTGCCCGAAGGGACAGGGGGCTTACGAGCAGTACTTC
TRBV7-8	NA	NA	TRBJ1-1	CASSPRQDTEAFF	TGTGCCAGCAGCCCCAGACAGGACACTGAAGCTTTCTTT
TRBV5-8	NA	NA	TRBJ2-1	CASSLENEQFF	TGTGCCAGCAGCCTAGAGAATGAGCAGTTCTTC
TRBV29-1	once	TRBD2	TRBJ2-2	CSVAGTSANTGELFF	TGCAGCGTTGCCGGGACTAGCGCGAACACCGGGGAGCTGTTTTTT
TRBV6-6	NA	NA	TRBJ2-1	CASSYGGSSYNEQFF	TGTGCCAGCAGTTACGGCGGAAGCTCCTACAATGAGCAGTTCTTC
TRBV5-4	NA	NA	TRBJ2-5	CASSPGVRETQYF	TGTGCCAGCAGCCCAGGCGTCAGAGAGACCCAGTACTTC
TRBV19	NA	TRBD2	TRBJ2-7	CASSIALAESYEQYF	TGTGCCAGTAGTATAGCCCTAGCGGAATCCTACGAGCAGTACTTC
TRBV5-1	NA	TRBD1	TRBJ2-7	CASSDVGQGPYEQYF	TGCGCCAGCAGCGATGTGGGACAGGGGCCCTACGAGCAGTACTTC
TRBV4-3	NA	TRBD2	TRBJ2-1	CASSHTAGENSNEQFF	TGCGCCAGCAGCCACACAGCGGGAGAGAACTCCAATGAGCAGTTCTTC
TRBV23-1	NA	TRBD2	TRBJ2-5	CASSQIHPSGGQETQYF	TGCGCCAGCAGTCAAATTCATCCTAGCGGGGGTCAAGAGACCCAGTACTTC
TRBV13	NA	NA	TRBJ2-7	CASSPGGLGYEQYF	TGTGCCAGCAGCCCAGGCGGGCTGGGTTACGAGCAGTACTTC
TRBV27	NA	TRBD2	TRBJ2-7	CASSLRSSGGALEQYF	TGTGCCAGCAGTTTAAGGTCTAGCGGGGGGGCCCTCGAGCAGTACTTC
TRBV7-2	few	TRBD2	TRBJ2-1	CASSEAGTSGYNEQFF	TGTGCCAGCAGCGAAGCCGGGACTAGCGGCTACAATGAGCAGTTCTTC
TRBV5-1	NA	NA	TRBJ2-7	CASSLELVSYEQYF	TGCGCCAGCAGCTTGGAACTAGTATCCTACGAGCAGTACTTC
TRBV6-5	NA	TRBD1	TRBJ1-2	CASSSRGQGNYGYTF	TGTGCCAGCAGTTCCCGGGGACAGGGGAACTATGGCTACACCTTC
TRBV15	NA	TRBD1	TRBJ1-2	CATSGPGQWNYGYTF	TGTGCCACCAGCGGTCCGGGACAGTGGAACTATGGCTACACCTTC
TRBV12-5	NA	NA	TRBJ2-2	CASGNSGMTGELFF	TGTGCTAGTGGTAATAGCGGAATGACCGGGGAGCTGTTTTTT
TRBV5-4	NA	TRBD2	TRBJ2-7	CASSSQAGGPWEQYF	TGTGCCAGCAGCTCGCAAGCGGGAGGGCCGTGGGAGCAGTACTTC
TRBV7-9	NA	NA	TRBJ1-1	CASSSKGGENTEAFF	TGTGCCAGCAGCTCAAAGGGGGGGGAAAACACTGAAGCTTTCTTT
TRBV27	NA	TRBD1	TRBJ2-7	CASSLSAGGKYEQYF	TGTGCCAGCAGTTTATCGGCAGGGGGCAAATACGAGCAGTACTTC
TRBV15	NA	TRBD1	TRBJ2-1	CATSRSSGGFYNEQFF	TGTGCCACCAGCAGATCCTCAGGGGGTTTCTACAATGAGCAGTTCTTC
TRBV2	NA	NA	TRBJ1-5	CASSEAFGNQPQHF	TGTGCCAGCAGTGAAGCGTTCGGGAATCAGCCCCAGCATTTT
TRBV9	NA	TRBD2	TRBJ2-7	CASSVVAGGSEQYF	TGTGCCAGCAGCGTAGTTGCGGGAGGGAGCGAGCAGTACTTC
TRBV4-2	NA	NA	TRBJ2-2	CASSQEEGGTGELFF	TGTGCCAGCAGCCAAGAAGAGGGCGGCACCGGGGAGCTGTTTTTT
TRBV2	NA	NA	TRBJ2-5	CASSRDQETQYF	TGTGCCAGCAGCCGGGACCAAGAGACCCAGTACTTC
TRBV7-2	NA	TRBD2	TRBJ2-1	CASSLTASGHEQFF	TGTGCCAGCAGCTTAACGGCTAGCGGTCATGAGCAGTTCTTC
TRBV4-2	NA	TRBD1	TRBJ2-7	CASSRQTGVSYEQYF	TGTGCCAGCAGCCGACAGACAGGGGTTAGCTACGAGCAGTACTTC
TRBV18	NA	NA	TRBJ1-2	CASSPMEGSEYGYTF	TGTGCCAGCTCACCCATGGAGGGGTCGGAATATGGCTACACCTTC
TRBV7-6	NA	NA	TRBJ2-1	CASSSRITSNEQFF	TGTGCCAGCAGCTCGCGCATCACTAGCAATGAGCAGTTCTTC
TRBV10-2	NA	TRBD2	TRBJ2-7	CASSSSKFKAGIDSYEQYF	TGCGCCAGCAGTTCCTCTAAGTTCAAAGCGGGGATCGACTCCTACGAGCAGTACTTC
TRBV19	NA	TRBD1	TRBJ2-4	CASSDPGQGGPSIQYF	TGTGCCAGTAGTGACCCGGGACAGGGTGGACCAAGCATTCAGTACTTC
TRBV5-6	NA	NA	TRBJ2-7	CASSLVTPNYEQYF	TGTGCCAGCAGCTTAGTCACGCCTAATTACGAGCAGTACTTC
TRBV9	NA	NA	TRBJ2-3	CASRPEATDTQYF	TGTGCCAGCAGACCGGAGGCCACAGATACGCAGTATTTT
TRBV15	NA	TRBD1	TRBJ1-5	CAAGDSPSQPQHF	TGTGCCGCCGGGGACAGCCCCAGTCAGCCCCAGCATTTT
TRBV6-5	NA	TRBD1	TRBJ2-7	CASRGTGGVYEQYF	TGTGCCAGCAGGGGGACAGGGGGAGTGTACGAGCAGTACTTC